This T cell receptor (beta chain) comes out of a study of breast tumors, draining lymph nodes, adjacent tissues. Study results and limitations: Luminal-like breast cancer showed significantly higher tumor–nontumor repertoire similarity than basal-like.

This clonotype was seen repeatedly, ten times or more. The antigen is not known. The length of the CDR3 is 14 residues. The germline gives CDR1 SNHLY, CDR2 FYNNEI. V gave up 2 bases and J gave up 8 bases, with 13 bases separating them. From the multiplex PCR reads, TCRdb called clonotypes with MiXCR, one entry per CDR3 protein. Of 150,000 to 200,000 distinct CDR3 sequences detected, around a third appear once; the ten largest clones hold approximately 3.9%. The lymph nodes were axillary draining lymph nodes from breast cancer patients. J is TRBJ2-1 and V is TRBV2; weak D call: TRBD2 (6 bases). The receptor was derived from a female donor with breast cancer. Some clones in this sample may be carry-over from other donors' samples. Sequencing input: axillary lymph node tissue. The CDR3 coding sequence is TGTGCCAGCAGTGAAACAAGACTAGTCCATGAGCAGTTCTTC. Protein sequence: CASSETRLVHEQFF.